These T cell receptor beta chains were read from a single sample in a study of human T cells and chemical hapten exposure. TCRdb called the RACE reads again in MiXCR, with one record for every CDR3 protein. Among about 160,000 distinct CDR3 sequences listed, 28% were seen once. Here the sequenced sample was whole blood, taken in connection with sensitization to the hapten diphenylcyclopropenone (DPC). These receptors all stem from a young woman with alopecia areata. Some clones in this sample may be carry-over from other donors' samples. Each CDR3 is given with its conserved first and last residue. A D gene is named only where the DNA matches it firmly. Rows may omit the clone size; those that give it use once, few, many or a size class.

CDR3 DNA: TGCGCCAGCAGCTTGGAAGGTACTGTCTATGAGCAGTTCTTC
CDR3 protein: CASSLEGTVYEQFF
V gene: TRBV5-1
J gene: TRBJ2-1
D gene: .
clone size: .

CDR3 DNA: TGTGCCAGCAGCGGACTAGCGGGGGCCCAAAGCACAGATACGCAGTATTTT
CDR3 protein: CASSGLAGAQSTDTQYF
V gene: TRBV9
J gene: TRBJ2-3
D gene: TRBD2
clone size: .

CDR3 DNA: TGCAGCGTTGAAGATCCGGCAGGGAGCCTCGAAGCTTTCTTT
CDR3 protein: CSVEDPAGSLEAFF
V gene: TRBV29-1
J gene: TRBJ1-1
D gene: .
clone size: few

CDR3 DNA: TGTGCCAGCAGTACGATCCAGGGCAGGGAAAAACTGTTTTTT
CDR3 protein: CASSTIQGREKLFF
V gene: TRBV27
J gene: TRBJ1-4
D gene: .
clone size: .

CDR3 DNA: TGTGCCAGCAGTGCCCCCCATCTAGCGTGGAGCTCCTACAATGAGCAGTTCTTC
CDR3 protein: CASSAPHLAWSSYNEQFF
V gene: TRBV6-1
J gene: TRBJ2-1
D gene: .
clone size: .

CDR3 DNA: TGTGCCAGCAGCGTCGGACAGGCAAACGAAGCTTTCTTT
CDR3 protein: CASSVGQANEAFF
V gene: TRBV9
J gene: TRBJ1-1
D gene: TRBD1
clone size: .

CDR3 DNA: TGCGCCACATGGGACAGCGCAAACACCATATATTTT
CDR3 protein: CATWDSANTIYF
V gene: TRBV4-1
J gene: TRBJ1-3
D gene: TRBD1
clone size: few

CDR3 DNA: TGCGCCAGCAGTGATATCACAAATGACGAGCAGTACTTC
CDR3 protein: CASSDITNDEQYF
V gene: TRBV10-2
J gene: TRBJ2-7
D gene: .
clone size: .

CDR3 DNA: TGTGCCAGCAGCCCCCTTCCGGGGACGTCTCGATACGAGCAGTACTTC
CDR3 protein: CASSPLPGTSRYEQYF
V gene: TRBV3-1
J gene: TRBJ2-7
D gene: .
clone size: .

CDR3 DNA: TGCAGCGGGACTAGCGGCTCCTACAATGAGCAGTTCTTC
CDR3 protein: CSGTSGSYNEQFF
V gene: TRBV29-1
J gene: TRBJ2-1
D gene: TRBD2
clone size: .

CDR3 DNA: TGTGCCAGCAGCTCCCCCGCCTACAATGAGCAGTTCTTC
CDR3 protein: CASSSPAYNEQFF
V gene: TRBV9
J gene: TRBJ2-1
D gene: .
clone size: .

CDR3 DNA: TGCAGCGTTCTAGGTTTCAACACTGAAGCTTTCTTT
CDR3 protein: CSVLGFNTEAFF
V gene: TRBV29-1
J gene: TRBJ1-1
D gene: .
clone size: .

CDR3 DNA: TGCGCCAGCAGCCAAGGGACTAGCGGGACCTACAATGAGCAGTTCTTC
CDR3 protein: CASSQGTSGTYNEQFF
V gene: TRBV4-1
J gene: TRBJ2-1
D gene: TRBD2
clone size: .